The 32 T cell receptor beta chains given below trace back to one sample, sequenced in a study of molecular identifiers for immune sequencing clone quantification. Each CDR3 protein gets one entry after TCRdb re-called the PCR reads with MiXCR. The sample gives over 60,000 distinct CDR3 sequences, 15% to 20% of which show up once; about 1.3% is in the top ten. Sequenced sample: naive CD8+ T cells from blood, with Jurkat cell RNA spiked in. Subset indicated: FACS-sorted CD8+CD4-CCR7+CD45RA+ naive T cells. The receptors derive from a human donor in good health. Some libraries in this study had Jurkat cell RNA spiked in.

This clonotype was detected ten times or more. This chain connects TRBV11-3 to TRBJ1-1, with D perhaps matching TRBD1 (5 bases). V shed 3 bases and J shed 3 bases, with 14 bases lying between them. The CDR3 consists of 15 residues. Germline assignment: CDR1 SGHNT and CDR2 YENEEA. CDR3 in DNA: TGTGCCAGCAGCTTTGTCGCAGGGCTGGACACTGAAGCTTTCTTT. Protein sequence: CASSFVAGLDTEAFF.

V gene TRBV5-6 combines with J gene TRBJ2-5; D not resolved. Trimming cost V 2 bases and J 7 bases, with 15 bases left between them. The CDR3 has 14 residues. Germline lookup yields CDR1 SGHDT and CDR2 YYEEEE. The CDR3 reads CASSFLENEGTQYF. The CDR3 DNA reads TGTGCCAGCAGCTTCCTAGAAAACGAAGGGACCCAGTACTTC. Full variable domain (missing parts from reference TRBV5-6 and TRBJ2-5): DAGVTQSPTHLIKTRGQQVTLRCSPKSGHDTVSWYQQALGQGPQFIFQYYEEEERQRGNFPDRFSGHQFPNYSSELNVNALLLGDSALYLCASSFLENEGTQYFGPGTRLLVL.

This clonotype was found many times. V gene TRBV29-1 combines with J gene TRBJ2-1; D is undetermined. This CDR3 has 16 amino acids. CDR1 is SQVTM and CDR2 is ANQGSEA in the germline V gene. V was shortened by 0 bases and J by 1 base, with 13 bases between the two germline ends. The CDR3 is CSVEDSERWSYNEQFF. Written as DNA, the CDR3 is TGCAGCGTTGAAGATAGTGAACGCTGGTCCTACAATGAGCAGTTCTTC.

CDR3 nucleotides: TGTGCCAGTAGTAACCGGGGACCTTTGGGCAATCAGCCCCAGCATTTT. Amino acids: CASSNRGPLGNQPQHF. The genes are TRBV19 and TRBJ1-5, with D perhaps TRBD1 (5 bases). Looked up from germline, CDR1 is LNHDA and CDR2 is SQIVND (reference sequence). The CDR3 is 16 amino acids. Trimming removed 4 bases from V and 2 bases from J, with 15 bases in between.

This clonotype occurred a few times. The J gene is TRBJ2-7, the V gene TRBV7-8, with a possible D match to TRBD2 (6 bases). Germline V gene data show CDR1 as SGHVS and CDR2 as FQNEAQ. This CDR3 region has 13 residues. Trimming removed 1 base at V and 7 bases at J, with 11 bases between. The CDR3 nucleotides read TGTGCCAGCAGCTTAGTGGGGACTGAGGAGCAGTACTTC. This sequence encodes CASSLVGTEEQYF.

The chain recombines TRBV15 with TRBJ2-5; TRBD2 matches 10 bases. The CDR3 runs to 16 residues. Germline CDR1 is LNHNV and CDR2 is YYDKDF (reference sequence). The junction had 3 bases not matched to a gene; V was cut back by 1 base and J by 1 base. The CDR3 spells CATSRGTSGPQETQYF. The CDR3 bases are TGTGCCACCAGCAGAGGGACTAGCGGCCCCCAAGAGACCCAGTACTTC.

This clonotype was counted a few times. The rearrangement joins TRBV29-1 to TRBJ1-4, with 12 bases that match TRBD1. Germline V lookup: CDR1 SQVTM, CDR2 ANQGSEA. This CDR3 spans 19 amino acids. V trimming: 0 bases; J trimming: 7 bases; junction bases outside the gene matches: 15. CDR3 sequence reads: CSVEDGRGQGAIVCEKLFF. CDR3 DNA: TGCAGCGTTGAAGATGGTAGGGGACAGGGGGCGATTGTTTGTGAAAAACTGTTTTTT.

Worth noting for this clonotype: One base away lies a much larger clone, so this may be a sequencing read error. The CDR3 nucleotides are TGTGCCAGCAGTTTATTTGCATCCGATACGCAGTATTTT. As protein: CASSLFASDTQYF. This rearrangement joins TRBV27 to TRBJ2-3, with D unresolved. Germline V lookup: CDR1 MNHEY, CDR2 SMNVEV (reference sequence). V lost 1 base and J lost 6, with 8 bases in between. The CDR3 contains 13 residues.

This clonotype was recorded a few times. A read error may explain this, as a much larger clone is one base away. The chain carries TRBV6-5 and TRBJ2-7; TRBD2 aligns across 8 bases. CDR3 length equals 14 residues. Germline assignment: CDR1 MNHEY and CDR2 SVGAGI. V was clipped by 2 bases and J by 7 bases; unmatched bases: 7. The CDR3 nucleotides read TGTGCCAGCAGTTACGCCAGCGGGGGTGAAGAGCAGTACTTC. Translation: CASSYASGGEEQYF.

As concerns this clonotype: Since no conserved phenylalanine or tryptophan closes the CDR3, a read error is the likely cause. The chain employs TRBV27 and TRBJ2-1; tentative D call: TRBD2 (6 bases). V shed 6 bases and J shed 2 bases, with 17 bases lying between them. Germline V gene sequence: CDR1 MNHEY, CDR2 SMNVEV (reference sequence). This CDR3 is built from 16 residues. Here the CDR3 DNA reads TGTGCCAGCAGCATACTCTCTAGCGAGACCTACAATGAGCAGTTCATC. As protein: CASSILSSETYNEQFI.

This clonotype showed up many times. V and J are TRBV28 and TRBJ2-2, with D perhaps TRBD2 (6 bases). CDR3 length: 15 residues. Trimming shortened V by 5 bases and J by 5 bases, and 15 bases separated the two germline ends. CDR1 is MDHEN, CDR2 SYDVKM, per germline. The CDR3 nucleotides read TGTGCCAGCAGTGTCCGACTAGGAGGGACCGGGGAGCTGTTTTTT. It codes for CASSVRLGGTGELFF.

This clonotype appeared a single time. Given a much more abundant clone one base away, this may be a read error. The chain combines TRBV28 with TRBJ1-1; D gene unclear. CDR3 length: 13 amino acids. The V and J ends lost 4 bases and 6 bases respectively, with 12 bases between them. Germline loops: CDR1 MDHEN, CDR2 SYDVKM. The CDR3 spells CASSCPVSAEAFF. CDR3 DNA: TGTGCCAGCAGTTGCCCCGTTTCGGCTGAAGCTTTCTTT.

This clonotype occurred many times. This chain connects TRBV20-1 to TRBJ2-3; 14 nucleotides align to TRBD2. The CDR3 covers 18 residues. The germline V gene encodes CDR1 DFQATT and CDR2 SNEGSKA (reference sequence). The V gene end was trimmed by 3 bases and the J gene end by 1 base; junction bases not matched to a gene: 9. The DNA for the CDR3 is TGCAGTGCTAGGGAGGGACTAGCGGGAGTCTACGGCACAGATACGCAGTATTTT. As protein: CSAREGLAGVYGTDTQYF.

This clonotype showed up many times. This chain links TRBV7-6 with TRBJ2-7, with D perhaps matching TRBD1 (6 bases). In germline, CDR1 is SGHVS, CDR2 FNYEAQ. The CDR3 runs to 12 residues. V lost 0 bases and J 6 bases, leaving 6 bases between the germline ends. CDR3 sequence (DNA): TGTGCCAGCAGCTTAGCAGGGGGCGAGCAGTACTTC. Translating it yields CASSLAGGEQYF.

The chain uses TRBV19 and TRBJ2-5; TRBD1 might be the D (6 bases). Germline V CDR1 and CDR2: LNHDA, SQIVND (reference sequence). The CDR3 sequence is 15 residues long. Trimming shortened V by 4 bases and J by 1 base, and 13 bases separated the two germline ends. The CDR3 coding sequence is TGTGCCAGTAGTACCTTGGACAGATTCCAAGAGACCCAGTACTTC. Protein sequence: CASSTLDRFQETQYF.

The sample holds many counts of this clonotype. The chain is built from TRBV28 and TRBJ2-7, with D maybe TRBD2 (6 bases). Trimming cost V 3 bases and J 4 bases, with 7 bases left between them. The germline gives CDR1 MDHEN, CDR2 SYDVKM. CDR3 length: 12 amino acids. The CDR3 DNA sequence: TGTGCCAGCAGTTTCCGGGGGTACGAGCAGTACTTC. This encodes CASSFRGYEQYF.

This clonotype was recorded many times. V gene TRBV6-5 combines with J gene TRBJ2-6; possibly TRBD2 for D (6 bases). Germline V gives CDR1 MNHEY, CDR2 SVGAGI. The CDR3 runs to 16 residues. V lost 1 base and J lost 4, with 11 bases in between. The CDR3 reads CASSYYGAGGANVLTF. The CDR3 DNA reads TGTGCCAGCAGTTACTACGGGGCGGGAGGGGCCAACGTCCTGACTTTC.

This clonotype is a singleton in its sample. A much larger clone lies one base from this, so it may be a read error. The CDR3 bases are TGCAGTGCTAGTTTGGACACTGAAGCTTTCTTT. Its protein is CSASLDTEAFF. J is TRBJ1-1 and V is TRBV20-1; D gene ambiguous. V was shortened by 3 bases and J by 3 bases, with 5 bases between the two germline ends. This CDR3 has 11 residues. Germline CDR1 and CDR2: DFQATT and SNEGSKA (reference sequence).

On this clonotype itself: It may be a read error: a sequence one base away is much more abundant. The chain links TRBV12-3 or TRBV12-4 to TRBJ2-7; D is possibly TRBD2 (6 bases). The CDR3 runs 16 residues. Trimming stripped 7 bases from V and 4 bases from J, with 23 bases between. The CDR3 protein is CASKGPGLARDYEQYF. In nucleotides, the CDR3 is TGTGCCAGCAAGGGCCCCGGCCTAGCGAGGGATTACGAGCAGTACTTC.

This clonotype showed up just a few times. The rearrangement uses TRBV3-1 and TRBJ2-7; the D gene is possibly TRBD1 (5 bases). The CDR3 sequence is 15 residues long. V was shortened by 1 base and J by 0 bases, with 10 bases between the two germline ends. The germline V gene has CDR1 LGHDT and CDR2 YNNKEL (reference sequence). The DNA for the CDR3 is TGTGCCAGCAGCCAAGCACAGGACCTCTCCTACGAGCAGTACTTC. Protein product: CASSQAQDLSYEQYF.

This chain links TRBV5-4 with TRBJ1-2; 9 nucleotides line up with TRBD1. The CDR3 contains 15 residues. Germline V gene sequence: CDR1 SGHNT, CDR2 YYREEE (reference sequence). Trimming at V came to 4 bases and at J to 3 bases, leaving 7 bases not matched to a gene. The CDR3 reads CASSPVGTGYYGYTF. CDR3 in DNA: TGTGCCAGCAGCCCCGTAGGGACAGGGTACTATGGCTACACCTTC.

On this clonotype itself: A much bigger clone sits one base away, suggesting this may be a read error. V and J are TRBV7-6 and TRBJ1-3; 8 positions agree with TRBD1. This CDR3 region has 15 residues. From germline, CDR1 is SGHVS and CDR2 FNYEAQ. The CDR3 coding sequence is TGTGTCAGCAGCACCACAGGACAGGGTGGAAACACCATATATTTT. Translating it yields CVSSTTGQGGNTIYF.

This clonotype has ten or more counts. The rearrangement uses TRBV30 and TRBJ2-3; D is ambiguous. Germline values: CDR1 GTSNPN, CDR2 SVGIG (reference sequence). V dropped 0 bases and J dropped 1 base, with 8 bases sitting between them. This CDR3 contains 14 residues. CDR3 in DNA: TGTGCCTGGAGTGTAGAGGCGGGCACAGATACGCAGTATTTT. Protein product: CAWSVEAGTDTQYF.

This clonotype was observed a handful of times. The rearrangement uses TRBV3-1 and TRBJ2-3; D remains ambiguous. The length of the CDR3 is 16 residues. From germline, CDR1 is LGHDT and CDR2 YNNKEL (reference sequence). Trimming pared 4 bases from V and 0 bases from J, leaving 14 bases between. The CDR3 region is CASSPRVLASTDTQYF. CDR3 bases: TGTGCCAGCAGCCCAAGGGTCCTGGCGAGCACAGATACGCAGTATTTT.

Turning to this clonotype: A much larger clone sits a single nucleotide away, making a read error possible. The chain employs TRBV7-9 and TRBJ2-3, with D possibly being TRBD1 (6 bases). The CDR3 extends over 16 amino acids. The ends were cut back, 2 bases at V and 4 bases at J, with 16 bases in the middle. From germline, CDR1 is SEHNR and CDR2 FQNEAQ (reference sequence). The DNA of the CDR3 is TGTGCCAGCAGCTTAAGGGGGTCAGTTTCCGCAGATACGCAGTATTTT. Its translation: CASSLRGSVSADTQYF. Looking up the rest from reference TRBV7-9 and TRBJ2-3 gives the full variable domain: DTGVSQNPRHKITKRGQNVTFRCDPISEHNRLYWYRQTLGQGPEFLTYFQNEAQLEKSRLLSDRFSAERPKGSFSTLEIQRTEQGDSAMYLCASSLRGSVSADTQYFGPGTRLTVL.

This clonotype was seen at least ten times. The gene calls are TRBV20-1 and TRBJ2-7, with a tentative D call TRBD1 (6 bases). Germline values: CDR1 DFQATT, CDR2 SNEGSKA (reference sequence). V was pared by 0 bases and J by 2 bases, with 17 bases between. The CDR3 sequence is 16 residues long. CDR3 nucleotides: TGCAGTGCTAGAGATCTAGGTGGGACAACAACCTACGAGCAGTACTTC. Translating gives CSARDLGGTTTYEQYF.

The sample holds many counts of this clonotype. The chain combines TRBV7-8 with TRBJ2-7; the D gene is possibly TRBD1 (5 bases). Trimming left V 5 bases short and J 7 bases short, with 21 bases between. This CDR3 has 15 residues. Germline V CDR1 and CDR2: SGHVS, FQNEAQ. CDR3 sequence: CASSPRQSALDEQYF. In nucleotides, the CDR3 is TGTGCCAGCAGCCCCCGACAGTCCGCTTTAGATGAGCAGTACTTC. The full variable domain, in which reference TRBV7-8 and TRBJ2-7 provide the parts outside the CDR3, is GAGVSQSPRYKVAKRGQDVALRCDPISGHVSLFWYQQALGQGPEFLTYFQNEAQLDKSGLPSDRFFAERPEGSVSTLKIQRTQQEDSAVYLCASSPRQSALDEQYFGPGTRLTVT.

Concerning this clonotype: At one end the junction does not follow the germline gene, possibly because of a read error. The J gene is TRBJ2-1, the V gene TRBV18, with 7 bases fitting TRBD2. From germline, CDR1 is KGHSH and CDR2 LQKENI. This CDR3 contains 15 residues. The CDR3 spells CASSNTGLGNNEQLF. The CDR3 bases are TGTGCCAGCTCAAACACCGGACTAGGTAACAATGAGCAGCTCTTC.

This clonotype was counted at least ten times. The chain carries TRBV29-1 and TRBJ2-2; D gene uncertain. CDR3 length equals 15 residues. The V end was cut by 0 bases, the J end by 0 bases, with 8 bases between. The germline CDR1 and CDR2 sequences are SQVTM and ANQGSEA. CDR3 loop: CSVEEGTSNTGELFF. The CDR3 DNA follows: TGCAGCGTTGAAGAGGGCACTTCGAACACCGGGGAGCTGTTTTTT.

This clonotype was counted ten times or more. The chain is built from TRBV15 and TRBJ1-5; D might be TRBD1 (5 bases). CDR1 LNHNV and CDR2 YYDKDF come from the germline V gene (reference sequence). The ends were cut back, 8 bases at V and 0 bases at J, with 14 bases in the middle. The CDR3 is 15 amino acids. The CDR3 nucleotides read TGTGCCACCGGGGGGAGGAAGGGTAGCAATCAGCCCCAGCATTTT. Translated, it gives CATGGRKGSNQPQHF.

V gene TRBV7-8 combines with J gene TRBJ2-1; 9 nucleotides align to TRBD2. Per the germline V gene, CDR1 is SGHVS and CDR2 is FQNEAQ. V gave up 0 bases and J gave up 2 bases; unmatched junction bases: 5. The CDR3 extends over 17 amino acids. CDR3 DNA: TGTGCCAGCAGCTTAGCGCGTCGCGGGAGGGCCTACAATGAGCAGTTCTTC. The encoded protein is CASSLARRGRAYNEQFF.

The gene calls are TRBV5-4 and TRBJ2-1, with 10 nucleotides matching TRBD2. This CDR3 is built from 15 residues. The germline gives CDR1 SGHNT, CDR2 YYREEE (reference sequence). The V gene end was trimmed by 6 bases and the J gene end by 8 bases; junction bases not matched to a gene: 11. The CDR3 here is CASTPEVAGGYEQFF. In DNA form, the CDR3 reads TGTGCCAGCACCCCGGAGGTAGCGGGAGGCTATGAGCAGTTCTTC.